This note documents a single T cell receptor (beta chain) sequence. Its antigen is still unknown. This record comes from a study of cytomegalovirus exposure and HLA in healthy donors. On the study more broadly: HLA-typed donors were the source of some 85 million unique TCRs, which an early data release held.

The PCR contained 60 Vbeta and 13 Jbeta primers. Sequencing used immunoSEQ multiplex PCR; TCRdb keeps in-frame clones, though not all of them. Here the sample spans about 190,000 clones, approximately 78% being singletons. The CDR3 runs to 17 residues. Unmatched junction bases numbered 9, after V lost 1 base and J lost 3 bases. CDR1 is SGHVS, CDR2 FQNEAQ, per germline. Whole-study results and caveats: Follow-up analysis found HLA locus-dependent TCR association rates, highest for DRB1 and lowest for HLA-C.

The rearrangement uses TRBV7-8 and TRBJ2-7; 10 bases are shared with TRBD2. Sequencing was done on a sample of PBMCs. This clonotype was obtained from a woman aged 18-30 years in good health and CMV-seronegative. CDR3 sequence (DNA): TGTGCCAGCAGCTTAGGTGGTGAGCGGGAGGGCCTCTACGAGCAGTACGTC. This codes for CASSLGGEREGLYEQYV.